Listed below are T cell receptor beta chains from one sample, sequenced in a study of blood T cell repertoires in COVID-19. The repertoire was sequenced with immunoSEQ multiplex PCR; TCRdb's copy has only in-frame clones and lacks some. The profile covers around 300,000 clones, with 90% appearing a single time and less than 3% taken by the ten largest. The sample comprised peripheral blood. The receptors come from a woman in her twenties or thirties with COVID-19, enrolled during active disease. Both conserved end residues are part of each CDR3. The order of the fields is D gene, J gene, V gene, clone size, CDR3 protein, CDR3 DNA. A D gene is named only where the DNA matches it firmly. Clone size is given for some rows only: seen once, a few or many times, or a class if the clone is expanded.

d_gene: TRBD1; j_gene: TRBJ1-1; v_gene: TRBV2; abundance: -; CDR3aa: CASTRTGDMNTEAFF; CDR3nt: TGTGCCAGCACCCGCACAGGGGACATGAACACTGAAGCTTTCTTT
d_gene: TRBD1; j_gene: TRBJ1-2; v_gene: TRBV9; abundance: -; CDR3aa: CASSVVTGAGGYTF; CDR3nt: TGTGCCAGCAGCGTAGTCACAGGGGCTGGTGGCTACACCTTC
d_gene: -; j_gene: TRBJ2-1; v_gene: TRBV11-3; abundance: -; CDR3aa: CASSGRNNEQFF; CDR3nt: TGTGCCAGCAGCGGGAGGAACAATGAGCAGTTCTTC
d_gene: -; j_gene: TRBJ1-1; v_gene: TRBV3-1/TRBV3-2; abundance: -; CDR3aa: CASSLRPLSGTEAFF; CDR3nt: TGTGCCAGCAGCCTGAGGCCCCTCTCGGGGACTGAAGCTTTCTTT
d_gene: TRBD2; j_gene: TRBJ2-7; v_gene: TRBV6-2/TRBV6-3; abundance: -; CDR3aa: CASSYPDGSGSPYEQYF; CDR3nt: TGTGCCAGCAGTTACCCCGATGGTAGCGGGAGTCCCTACGAGCAGTACTTC
d_gene: TRBD1; j_gene: TRBJ1-2; v_gene: TRBV12-3/TRBV12-4; abundance: -; CDR3aa: CASSFSGGDGYTF; CDR3nt: TGTGCCAGCAGTTTTTCAGGGGGAGATGGCTACACCTTC
d_gene: -; j_gene: TRBJ1-2; v_gene: TRBV7-9; abundance: once; CDR3aa: CASSVDSSYGYTF; CDR3nt: TGTGCCAGCAGCGTTGACAGTTCTTATGGCTACACCTTC
d_gene: TRBD2; j_gene: TRBJ2-7; v_gene: TRBV19; abundance: -; CDR3aa: CASSIGGTSGPYEQYF; CDR3nt: TGTGCCAGTAGTATAGGGGGGACTAGCGGTCCTTACGAGCAGTACTTC
d_gene: -; j_gene: TRBJ2-3; v_gene: TRBV7-9; abundance: -; CDR3aa: CASSPESGLFLTDTQYF; CDR3nt: TGTGCCAGCAGCCCGGAGAGCGGGTTATTTCTCACAGATACGCAGTATTTT
d_gene: TRBD1; j_gene: TRBJ1-2; v_gene: TRBV29-1; abundance: -; CDR3aa: CSAGTVYGYTF; CDR3nt: TGCAGCGCTGGGACAGTCTATGGCTACACCTTC
d_gene: TRBD2; j_gene: TRBJ2-7; v_gene: TRBV7-9; abundance: -; CDR3aa: CASSLVAGGREQYF; CDR3nt: TGTGCCAGCAGCTTAGTCGCGGGAGGAAGGGAGCAGTACTTC
d_gene: TRBD2; j_gene: TRBJ2-7; v_gene: TRBV6-4; abundance: few; CDR3aa: CASSDSRLAGGSSYEQYF; CDR3nt: TGTGCCAGCAGTGACTCGAGACTAGCGGGAGGGAGCTCCTACGAGCAGTACTTC
d_gene: TRBD1; j_gene: TRBJ1-3; v_gene: TRBV7-9; abundance: -; CDR3aa: CASSLDRGNRGNTIYF; CDR3nt: TGTGCCAGCAGCCTGGACAGGGGGAATCGTGGAAACACCATATATTTT
d_gene: -; j_gene: TRBJ1-4; v_gene: TRBV21-1; abundance: -; CDR3aa: CASSKSEANATNEKLFF; CDR3nt: TGTGCCAGCAGCAAAAGCGAGGCGAATGCAACTAATGAAAAACTGTTTTTT
d_gene: TRBD1; j_gene: TRBJ1-1; v_gene: TRBV6-5; abundance: -; CDR3aa: CASIPAGDREAFF; CDR3nt: TGTGCCAGCATCCCCGCGGGGGACAGGGAAGCTTTCTTT
d_gene: -; j_gene: TRBJ1-1; v_gene: TRBV12-3/TRBV12-4; abundance: few; CDR3aa: CASSSGQLLEAFF; CDR3nt: TGTGCCAGCAGTTCGGGACAACTACTTGAAGCTTTCTTT
d_gene: TRBD2; j_gene: TRBJ2-1; v_gene: TRBV9; abundance: -; CDR3aa: CASSVETRGGNEQFF; CDR3nt: TGTGCCAGCAGCGTCGAAACACGGGGGGGCAATGAGCAGTTCTTC
d_gene: -; j_gene: TRBJ1-2; v_gene: TRBV27; abundance: -; CDR3aa: CASSYSRLADTNYGYTF; CDR3nt: TGTGCCAGCAGCTACTCCCGTCTGGCGGATACAAACTATGGCTACACCTTC
d_gene: -; j_gene: TRBJ1-2; v_gene: TRBV18; abundance: -; CDR3aa: CASSPPEIPYGYTF; CDR3nt: TGTGCCAGCTCACCCCCCGAGATCCCCTATGGCTACACCTTC
d_gene: -; j_gene: TRBJ2-7; v_gene: TRBV3-1/TRBV3-2; abundance: few; CDR3aa: CASSHASRDEQYF; CDR3nt: TGTGCCAGCAGCCATGCTAGTAGAGACGAGCAGTACTTC
d_gene: TRBD1; j_gene: TRBJ2-7; v_gene: TRBV6-5; abundance: -; CDR3aa: CASSRDRGYEQYF; CDR3nt: TGTGCCAGCAGTCGGGACAGAGGCTACGAGCAGTACTTC
d_gene: TRBD1; j_gene: TRBJ1-2; v_gene: TRBV19; abundance: -; CDR3aa: CATGTGGGGYGYTF; CDR3nt: TGTGCCACCGGGACAGGGGGGGGTGGCTATGGCTACACCTTC
d_gene: TRBD1; j_gene: TRBJ2-3; v_gene: TRBV2; abundance: -; CDR3aa: CASSGFRQGGDTQYF; CDR3nt: TGTGCCAGCAGTGGATTCCGACAGGGCGGGGATACGCAGTATTTT
d_gene: -; j_gene: TRBJ1-4; v_gene: TRBV12-2; abundance: -; CDR3aa: CASRLADRVIATNEKLFF; CDR3nt: TGTGCAAGTCGCTTAGCGGACAGGGTCATCGCAACTAATGAAAAACTGTTTTTT
d_gene: -; j_gene: TRBJ2-3; v_gene: TRBV12-3/TRBV12-4; abundance: -; CDR3aa: CASSGGHPDTQYF; CDR3nt: TGTGCCAGCAGTGGCGGGCATCCAGATACGCAGTATTTT
d_gene: -; j_gene: TRBJ2-1; v_gene: TRBV30; abundance: -; CDR3aa: CAWSWVVYSDNNEQFF; CDR3nt: TGTGCCTGGAGTTGGGTGGTCTATAGCGATAACAATGAGCAGTTCTTC
d_gene: TRBD2; j_gene: TRBJ2-3; v_gene: TRBV25-1; abundance: -; CDR3aa: CASSPIAGVTDTQYF; CDR3nt: TGTGCCAGCAGTCCGATAGCGGGAGTCACAGATACGCAGTATTTT
d_gene: TRBD1; j_gene: TRBJ2-3; v_gene: TRBV9; abundance: -; CDR3aa: CASSRRTGGADTQYF; CDR3nt: TGTGCCAGCAGCCGCCGGACAGGGGGAGCAGATACGCAGTATTTT
d_gene: -; j_gene: TRBJ2-4; v_gene: TRBV6-4; abundance: once; CDR3aa: CASSEEGAPAGVKNIQYF; CDR3nt: TGTGCCAGCAGTGAGGAGGGGGCGCCGGCGGGTGTCAAAAACATTCAGTACTTC
d_gene: TRBD2; j_gene: TRBJ2-5; v_gene: TRBV7-9; abundance: -; CDR3aa: CASSLGLAGVSETQYF; CDR3nt: TGTGCCAGCAGCTTAGGACTAGCGGGAGTGTCGGAGACCCAGTACTTC
d_gene: TRBD1; j_gene: TRBJ2-7; v_gene: TRBV5-1; abundance: -; CDR3aa: CASSLRDSSYEQYF; CDR3nt: TGCGCCAGCAGCTTGAGGGACAGCTCCTACGAGCAGTACTTC
d_gene: TRBD2; j_gene: TRBJ2-7; v_gene: TRBV11-2; abundance: -; CDR3aa: CASSAPGLAGAYEQYF; CDR3nt: TGTGCCAGCAGCGCCCCGGGACTAGCGGGAGCTTACGAGCAGTACTTC
d_gene: TRBD1; j_gene: TRBJ1-5; v_gene: TRBV30; abundance: few; CDR3aa: CAWSDTHTGVYSNQPQHF; CDR3nt: TGTGCCTGGAGTGACACACACACAGGGGTTTATAGCAATCAGCCCCAGCATTTT
d_gene: TRBD1; j_gene: TRBJ2-7; v_gene: TRBV7-8; abundance: -; CDR3aa: CASSLVPGGYEQYF; CDR3nt: TGTGCCAGCAGCTTAGTTCCAGGGGGCTACGAGCAGTACTTC
d_gene: TRBD2; j_gene: TRBJ2-7; v_gene: TRBV7-8; abundance: -; CDR3aa: CASSLRDGLAATYEQYF; CDR3nt: TGTGCCAGCAGCTTACGGGACGGACTAGCGGCAACCTACGAGCAGTACTTC
d_gene: -; j_gene: TRBJ2-2; v_gene: TRBV24-1; abundance: few; CDR3aa: CATGPRLVSGELFF; CDR3nt: TGTGCCACCGGGCCACGGCTGGTTAGCGGGGAGCTGTTTTTT
d_gene: -; j_gene: TRBJ2-7; v_gene: TRBV15; abundance: few; CDR3aa: CATSRSEGGSYEQYF; CDR3nt: TGTGCCACCAGCAGATCCGAAGGGGGATCCTACGAGCAGTACTTC
d_gene: -; j_gene: TRBJ2-5; v_gene: TRBV6-9; abundance: -; CDR3aa: CASSYSRRQETQYF; CDR3nt: TGTGCCAGCAGTTATTCGAGGCGACAAGAGACCCAGTACTTC
d_gene: -; j_gene: TRBJ2-3; v_gene: TRBV10-3; abundance: -; CDR3aa: CAISAREMTDTQYF; CDR3nt: TGTGCCATCAGTGCTCGGGAGATGACAGATACGCAGTATTTT
d_gene: TRBD1; j_gene: TRBJ1-2; v_gene: TRBV28; abundance: -; CDR3aa: CASSSGTGGHYGYTF; CDR3nt: TGTGCCAGCAGTTCAGGGACAGGGGGCCACTATGGCTACACCTTC
d_gene: -; j_gene: TRBJ1-6; v_gene: TRBV15; abundance: -; CDR3aa: CATSRGQNNSPLHF; CDR3nt: TGTGCCACCAGCAGAGGCCAGAATAATTCACCCCTCCACTTT
d_gene: -; j_gene: TRBJ2-2; v_gene: TRBV19; abundance: few; CDR3aa: CASSRSGTNTGELFF; CDR3nt: TGTGCCAGTAGTCGTAGCGGTACGAACACCGGGGAGCTGTTTTTT
d_gene: TRBD1; j_gene: TRBJ2-2; v_gene: TRBV6-2/TRBV6-3; abundance: -; CDR3aa: CASSGTGPTGELFF; CDR3nt: TGTGCCAGCAGTGGGACAGGACCCACCGGGGAGCTGTTTTTT
d_gene: TRBD1; j_gene: TRBJ1-1; v_gene: TRBV7-9; abundance: few; CDR3aa: CASSVRLQGANNTEAFF; CDR3nt: TGTGCCAGCAGCGTAAGATTACAGGGGGCGAATAACACTGAAGCTTTCTTT
d_gene: -; j_gene: TRBJ2-2; v_gene: TRBV7-6; abundance: -; CDR3aa: CASSKGGLNRGIIGELFF; CDR3nt: TGTGCCAGCAGCAAAGGGGGACTTAACAGGGGTATAATCGGGGAGCTGTTTTTT